This TCR beta chain stems from a study of blood T cell repertoires in COVID-19 (dated by TCRdb to the early 2020s). A note on the overall study: The collaborator samples originated in the United States, Italy and Spain and spanned the acute and convalescent phases of COVID-19. The repertoires were released in a freely available public database intended as a resource for research on the immune response to SARS-CoV-2. The material from the prospective study consisted of cDNA or gDNA derived from T cells, B-cell-depleted T cells, or PBMCs. Subjects who had been exposed to COVID-19, were actively infected with it, or had recovered from it provided the deeply sampled blood TCRbeta repertoires that made up the dataset. Where available, HLA class I and class II types were taken from metadata supplied by the sample provider and were not determined by assay-based typing. Samples were obtained from the ongoing ImmuneRACE study (first 160 participants) and from some 1,300 subjects provided by 6 global collaborators. A de-identified subject ID, COVID-19 status, age in years and sex were almost always included in the sample metadata. On the study overall, not on this receptor specifically: The amount of clinical and demographic metadata varied by source and participant and was provided uncurated.

Worth noting for this clone: Its antigen is currently not known. One base away there is no much larger clone; base qualities are not given.

The immunoSEQ Assay, a bias-controlled multiplex PCR, was used to amplify TCRbeta CDR3 regions from genomic DNA. In the paper's pipeline: Within the assay, amplification of reference gene primers was used to estimate how many nucleated cells each sample contained. To quantify the absolute abundance of each unique TCRbeta CDR3 rearrangement, sequence reads were collapsed and filtered. For each sample, productive Simpson clonality was calculated by taking the square root of Simpson's diversity index across productive rearrangements. TCRdb mirrors the immuneACCESS table, restricted to in-frame sequences. Some clones are absent from its copies; in checked studies, under half trace to an unresolved V gene, and the reason for the others is unknown. V and J calls plus clone size are reproduced from that table; the DNA served to infer D and trimming. In this sample the table shows over 70,000 clones, about nine tenths of which occur a single time. The ten largest account for about 1% of the sample.

V lost 0 bases and J lost 9 bases; the stretch between them is 9 bases long. From the cysteine through the phenylalanine, the CDR3 covers 13 amino acids. Kept here is only the CDR3 DNA, which spans 39 bases and is read in frame from base 1. The germline V gene (reference sequence) supplies CDR1 LGHDT and CDR2 YNNKEL. Each collaborating institution followed its own protocols to collect whole blood in K2EDTA tubes. For TCRbeta analysis, collaborators shipped samples as frozen whole blood, isolated PBMCs, or DNA extracted from either of those sample types. The receptor was isolated from a human donor in a cohort sampled during active COVID-19. The chain is assembled from TRBV3-1 (or the pseudogene TRBV3-2) and TRBJ2-1; the D gene is possibly TRBD2, with 5 bases matching. The sample was peripheral blood. The CDR3 region: CASSQDEAGEQFF. The sequence in DNA is TGTGCCAGCAGCCAAGATGAGGCGGGTGAGCAGTTCTTC.